This TCR beta chain originates from a study of Ad26.COV2.S vaccination and SARS-CoV-2 variants. The wider study: It was the COV1001 Ad26.COV2.S trial arm that included the donor.

Libraries were prepared by immunoSEQ multiplex PCR; TCRdb keeps only in-frame clonotypes and omits some of them. The sample contains about 460,000 clones, 89% of which appear only once. Treatment denoted: about 20 received Ad26.COV2.S at low or high dose, single or two shots; five or six received placebo; per-sample allocation not given. Specimens were obtained on day 63 following the first vaccine or placebo injection. Trimming took 4 bases from V and 7 from J; bases not matched to a gene: 10. Germline loops: CDR1 SGHRS, CDR2 YFSETQ. CDR3 size: 15 residues. This chain uses TRBV5-1 with TRBJ2-1; 8 nucleotides align to TRBD1. The sample in question was peripheral blood, obtained in a trial of Ad26.COV2.S vaccine versus placebo. This TCR was sampled from a person between 18 and 65 years old who received the Ad26.COV2.S COVID-19 vaccine or a placebo. DNA of the CDR3: TGCGCCAGCAGCCGGACCGGGACAGGCGAAAATGAGCAGTTCTTC. Translating it yields CASSRTGTGENEQFF.